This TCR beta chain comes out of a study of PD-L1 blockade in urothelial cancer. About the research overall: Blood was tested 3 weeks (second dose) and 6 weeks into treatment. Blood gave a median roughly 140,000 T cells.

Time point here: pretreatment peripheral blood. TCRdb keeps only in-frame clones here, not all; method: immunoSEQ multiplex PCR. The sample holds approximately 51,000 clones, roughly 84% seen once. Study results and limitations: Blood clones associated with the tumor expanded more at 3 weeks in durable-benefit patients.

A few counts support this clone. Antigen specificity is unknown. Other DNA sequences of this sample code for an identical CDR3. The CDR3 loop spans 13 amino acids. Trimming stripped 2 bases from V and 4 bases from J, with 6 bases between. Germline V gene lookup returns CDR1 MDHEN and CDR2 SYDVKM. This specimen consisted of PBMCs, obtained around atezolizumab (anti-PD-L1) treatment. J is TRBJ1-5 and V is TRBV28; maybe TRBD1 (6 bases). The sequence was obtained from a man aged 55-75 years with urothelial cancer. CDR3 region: CASSLQGNQPQHF. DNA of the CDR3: TGTGCCAGCAGTTTACAGGGGAATCAGCCCCAGCATTTT.